This TCR beta chain was captured by sequencing in a study of CD8 T cells in Susac syndrome. TCR beta sequencing covered blood CD8+ and CD4+ T cells. The authors reverse transcribed roughly 0.5 to 1 ug RNA with random hexamers. Amplification of TCR beta CDR3 was carried out by immunoSEQ multiplex PCR, which covered 54 Vbeta and 13 Jbeta segments. Each CDR3 protein is one row after TCRdb ran MiXCR on the immunoSEQ multiplex PCR reads. The table includes just over 300,000 distinct CDR3 sequences, roughly 94% detected once. A single count supports this clonotype. Its cognate antigen is unknown. The CDR3 has 15 residues. Germline CDR1 and CDR2: LGHNA and YSLEER. The V gene lost 1 base and the J gene lost 3 bases, with 11 bases spanning the gap. Study-level points and caveats: As acknowledged by the study, its TCR sequencing and HLA analysis included a relatively small number of individuals.

This TCR came from a human donor with multiple sclerosis. The sample taken for sequencing was CD4+ T cells from PBMCs. V gene TRBV4-3 combines with J gene TRBJ2-3; weak D call: TRBD2 (5 bases). The CDR3 is CASSQAAGQTDTQYF. The CDR3 coding sequence is TGCGCCAGCAGCCAAGCCGCGGGTCAGACAGATACGCAGTATTTT.